This TCR beta chain was documented in a study of beta chain features in type 1 diabetes. For the study at large: Across all samples, 100 million to 130 million sorted cells were examined. Broader study findings: A closer apparent resemblance between naive, central memory and Treg TCRB repertoires was seen in patients than in healthy donors. PCR might favor shorter templates, equally in patients and controls.

Points on this clone: Its antigen is unidentified.

As every portion of the isolated RNA was reverse transcribed, the sequencing read expressed TCRB transcripts. Some clones are missing from TCRdb's copy, which holds only in-frame ones; the method was immunoSEQ multiplex PCR. The sample consists of 110,000 to 150,000 clones, approximately 9.2% of them appearing once. V shed 5 bases and J 16 bases; nucleotides not matched to a gene: 10. This CDR3 has 12 amino acids. Germline lookup yields CDR1 SNHLY and CDR2 FYNNEI. The sequence was collected from a man younger than 35 in good health. The V call is TRBV2, the J call TRBJ1-5, with 8 bases fitting TRBD1. The sample was central memory CD4+ T cells from blood. The CDR3 reads CASSSRGRGTHF. The DNA for the CDR3 is TGTGCCAGCAGTAGCAGGGGGCGGGGTACCCATTTT.